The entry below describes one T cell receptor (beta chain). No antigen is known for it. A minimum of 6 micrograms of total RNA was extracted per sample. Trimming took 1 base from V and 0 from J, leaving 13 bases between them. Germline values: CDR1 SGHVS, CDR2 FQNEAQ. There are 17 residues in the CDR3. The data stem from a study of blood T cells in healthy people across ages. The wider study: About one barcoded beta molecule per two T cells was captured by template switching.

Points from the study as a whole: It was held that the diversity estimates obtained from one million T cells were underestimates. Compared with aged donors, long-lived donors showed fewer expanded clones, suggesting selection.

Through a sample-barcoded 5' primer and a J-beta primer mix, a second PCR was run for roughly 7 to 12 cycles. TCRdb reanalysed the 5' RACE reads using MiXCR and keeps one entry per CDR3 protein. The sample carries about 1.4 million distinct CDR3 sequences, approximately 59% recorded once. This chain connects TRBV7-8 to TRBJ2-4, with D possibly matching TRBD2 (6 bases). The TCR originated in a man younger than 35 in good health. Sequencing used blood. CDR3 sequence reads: CASSLGAQAGAKNIQYF. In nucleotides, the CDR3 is TGTGCCAGCAGCTTAGGAGCCCAAGCGGGAGCCAAAAACATTCAGTACTTC.